The source of this T cell receptor (beta chain) is a study of Graves' ophthalmopathy and Graves' hyperthyroidism (dated by TCRdb to 2016 to 2019). Study-wide context: Peripheral blood was collected before any treatment was given, at the time of initial diagnosis. TCR beta repertoire signatures were used to distinguish Graves' ophthalmopathy from Graves' hyperthyroidism and to predict progression to ophthalmopathy. In total, over 130 blood samples were TCR-sequenced: 40 to 45 ophthalmopathy, 75 hyperthyroidism and about 17 hyperthyroidism-to-ophthalmopathy patients. A discovery set of more than 90 patients (43 ophthalmopathy, fewer than 60 stable hyperthyroidism) was enrolled to explore V-J signatures distinguishing ophthalmopathy from hyperthyroidism. The independent validation cohort included 20 or so hyperthyroidism patients plus 17 patients who later progressed from hyperthyroidism to ophthalmopathy. In several hyperthyroidism patients, the T-cell repertoires found in thyroid tissue were compared with those found in blood. After sampling, hyperthyroidism patients received methimazole starting at 30 mg daily, and ophthalmopathy patients received high-dose intravenous methylprednisolone. The approximately 100 discovery patients were randomly split 7:3 into training and test sets. General study outcomes and caveats: No statistical method was used to set the sample size in advance, and the investigators knew which group each participant was assigned to. Most expanded thyroid clonotypes with frequency above 0.001 were also detected in blood, suggesting blood repertoires may reflect the thyroid immune response. In validation, the model predicted ophthalmopathy progression with 70.59% sensitivity and 72.22% specificity; fewer than 15 predicted patients were CT-confirmed with GO in a median of approximately six months. The 13-signature model separated ophthalmopathy from stable hyperthyroidism with roughly 90% sensitivity and almost 84% specificity in cross-validation, and 80%/75% in the test set.

From cysteine to phenylalanine, the CDR3 is 14 amino acids long. CDR3 DNA only is kept here, 42 bases in frame from base 1. The germline V gene (reference sequence) yields LNHDA for CDR1 and SQIVND for CDR2. For this clonotype: Its antigen remains undetermined. This may be a read error, as it is one base from a much larger clone.

For repertoire sequencing, the TCR beta CDR3 regions were amplified from RNA transcripts. HTBI primers and the Qiagen OneStep RT-PCR kit were used in a first-round RT-PCR, which was followed by a second-round multiplex PCR, size selection and purification. Libraries were sequenced on an Illumina HiSeq2000 using paired-end 100 bp reads. Under the source paper's analysis protocol: SOAPnuke was used to process the reads, removing any read that contained adapters or uncalled bases, had a mean Phred below 15, or lacked an exact match to the constant primer or identifier. High-quality paired reads were merged with COPE v1.2.5. Each unique nucleotide sequence was treated as a clonotype, and MiTCR v1.1 was used to align the clonotypes to the IMGT TRB V, D and J references. The analysis was limited to V-J combinations with a frequency above 0.0001, which together covered 99.2% of repertoires. For each V-J combination, a TCR clonal expansion and chaos score was defined as F50 clonal expansion divided by the chaos observed in the TCRdist matrix. Features were reduced by Welch's t-statistics and random forest to around 13 V-J combinations, which fed a naive Bayes classifier. The Morisita-Horn index was used to measure how similar the thyroid and blood repertoires were. TCRdb reanalyzed the raw reads on its own, using fastp at Q25 for trimming and MiXCR for clone calling, and kept in-frame beta chains. When rows share a CDR3 protein, they turn into one entry using the most common DNA and genes. The V and J calls follow TCRdb's processing rather than the paper's. The sample table contains hundreds of thousands of distinct CDR3 sequences; only one count was recorded for 13% to 15% of them. The ten largest clones capture 8% to 10% of the sample.

Ophthalmopathy patients were characterized by moderately to severely active disease, a Clinical Activity Score of at least 3, a NOSPECS grade of at least 4, and a disease duration under 3 months. Patients with other autoimmune diseases, uncontrolled infections, pregnancy or lactation were excluded. Diagnosis was based on clinical symptoms, serum thyroxine, TRAb, thyroid ultrasound and orbital computed tomography. PBMCs were isolated from roughly 10 ml of fresh peripheral blood by Ficoll-Paque density gradient centrifugation. Total RNA was extracted with Trizol reagent and quality-checked on an Agilent 2100 Bioanalyzer.

The chain is encoded by TRBV19 joined to TRBJ2-7, and possibly TRBD1, on 6 matching bases. The specimen was blood. The sequence was obtained from a woman aged 25-40 years with Graves' ophthalmopathy. Donor details come from another sample of the same person, matched by shared clones. The CDR3 protein is CASIIRTASYEQYF. At the DNA level, the sequence is TGTGCCAGTATTATAAGGACAGCCTCCTACGAGCAGTACTTC.